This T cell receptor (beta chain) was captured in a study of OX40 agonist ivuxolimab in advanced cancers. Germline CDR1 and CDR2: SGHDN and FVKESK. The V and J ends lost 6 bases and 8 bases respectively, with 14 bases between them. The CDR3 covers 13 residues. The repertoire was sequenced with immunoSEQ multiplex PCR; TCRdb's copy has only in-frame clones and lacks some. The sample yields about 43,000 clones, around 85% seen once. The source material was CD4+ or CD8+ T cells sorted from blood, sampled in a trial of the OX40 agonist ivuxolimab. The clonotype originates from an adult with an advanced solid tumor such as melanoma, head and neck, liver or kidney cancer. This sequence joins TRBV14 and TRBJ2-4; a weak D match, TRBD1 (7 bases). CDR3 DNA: TGTGCCAGCAGACCAGGGGGGAAGGACATTCAGTACTTC. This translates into CASRPGGKDIQYF. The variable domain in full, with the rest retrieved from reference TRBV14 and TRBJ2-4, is EAGVTQFPSHSVIEKGQTVTLRCDPISGHDNLYWYRRVMGKEIKFLLHFVKESKQDESGMPNNRFLAERTGGTYSTLKVQPAELEDSGVYFCASRPGGKDIQYFGAGTRLSVL.